The clone carrying this T cell receptor beta chain was seen more than once but under ten times. The data are from a study of blood T cell repertoires in COVID-19. Sequencing was performed with immunoSEQ multiplex PCR; in TCRdb, only in-frame clones are kept and a portion is missing. The table includes under 250,000 clones, more than 75% detected once. The CDR3 totals 15 residues. After removal of 4 bases from V and 5 bases from J, the junction contained 9 bases not matched to a gene. Germline lookup yields CDR1 LGHDT and CDR2 YNNKEL (reference sequence). The rearrangement joins TRBV3-1 (or the pseudogene TRBV3-2) to TRBJ1-2; 8 positions agree with TRBD1. Material for sequencing was peripheral blood. The receptor was isolated from a man older than 75 with acute or convalescent COVID-19. The CDR3 nucleotides read TGTGCCAGCAGCCTACCCGGACAGGGAGAGTATGGCTACACCTTC. It specifies CASSLPGQGEYGYTF.